This TCR beta chain was sequenced in a study of glioma-infiltrating T cells after dendritic cell vaccination. Background on the study: Autologous tumor lysate-pulsed dendritic cell vaccination was given between the early 2000s and the early 2010s.

Isocitrate dehydrogenase mutation was absent in all glioblastoma patients. Blood PBMC samples: pre-vaccination, two weeks post third vaccination, and at tumor progression. Up to about 2 ug genomic DNA was used for TCRB CDR3 amplification. The repertoire was sequenced with immunoSEQ multiplex PCR; TCRdb's copy has only in-frame clones and lacks some. Here the sample spans roughly 70,000 clones, approximately 80% being singletons. The CDR3 totals 14 residues. The V end lost 7 bases, the J end lost 7 bases, and 17 bases lay between the germline ends. Germline V gene lookup returns CDR1 SNHLY and CDR2 FYNNEI.

The source is a human donor with glioblastoma. The V call is TRBV2, the J call TRBJ2-1; possibly TRBD2 for D (5 bases). Sequences were derived from blood, sampled before dendritic cell vaccination. CDR3 nucleotide sequence: TGTGCCAGCATTATAGCGCCGGGTACGAATGAGCAGTTCTTC. Its translation: CASIIAPGTNEQFF.